What follows are 4 T cell receptor beta chains derived from one specimen sequenced in a study of blood T cell repertoires in COVID-19. Clones were sequenced by immunoSEQ multiplex PCR, and TCRdb holds only the in-frame ones, with some missing. The repertoire holds fewer than 35,000 clones, approximately 89% seen once, with 25% to 35% in the top ten. Specimen: peripheral blood. The source is a man older than 75 with acute or convalescent COVID-19.

This rearrangement joins TRBV6-5 to TRBJ1-5, with TRBD1 matching 9 bases. There are 15 residues in the CDR3. With 5 bases clipped from V and 4 bases from J, the junction kept 6 bases outside the gene matches. Germline-derived CDR1 and CDR2 are MNHEY and SVGAGI. DNA for the CDR3: TGTGCCAGCAGTCCGGGACAGGGATTGAATCAGCCCCAGCATTTT. Translating gives CASSPGQGLNQPQHF.

J is TRBJ1-1 and V is TRBV6-1; D not resolved. The V gene's germline CDR1 is MNHNS and CDR2 SASEGT. V gave up 2 bases and J gave up 5 bases, with 9 bases separating them. This CDR3 comprises 13 residues. CDR3 loop: CASSEWEETEAFF. CDR3 DNA: TGTGCCAGCAGTGAATGGGAGGAGACTGAAGCTTTCTTT.

The V and J genes are TRBV6-1 and TRBJ2-3; D is possibly TRBD2 (5 bases). Germline V CDR1 and CDR2: MNHNS, SASEGT. Trimming removed 2 bases at V and 9 bases at J, with 24 bases between. This CDR3 contains 17 residues. The CDR3 nucleotides are TGTGCCAGCAGTGAACGTTCGGGGTCCCTGCCCCCGAAGACGCAGTATTTT. It codes for CASSERSGSLPPKTQYF.

The rearrangement links TRBV19 to TRBJ1-1; 9 positions agree with TRBD1. This CDR3 has 15 residues. V was clipped by 5 bases and J by 3 bases; unmatched bases: 7. The germline CDR1 and CDR2 sequences are LNHDA and SQIVND (reference sequence). CDR3: CASSGRDRVYTEAFF. The CDR3, as DNA: TGTGCCAGTAGTGGACGGGACAGGGTCTACACTGAAGCTTTCTTT. Looking up the rest from reference TRBV19 and TRBJ1-1 gives the full variable domain: DGGITQSPKYLFRKEGQNVTLSCEQNLNHDAMYWYRQDPGQGLRLIYYSQIVNDFQKGDIAEGYSVSREKKESFPLTVTSAQKNPTAFYLCASSGRDRVYTEAFFGQGTRLTVV.